Each of the 8 T cell receptor beta chains below was sequenced from the same sample in a study of CD8 T cells in Susac syndrome. An input of roughly 0.5 to 1 ug of RNA was subjected to reverse transcription using random hexamers. TCRdb reprocessed the immunoSEQ multiplex PCR reads via MiXCR and lists one record per CDR3 protein. The sample contains about 210,000 distinct CDR3 sequences, about 95% of which appear only once. Sequencing was done on a sample of CD4+ T cells from PBMCs. Every receptor here comes from a human donor with Susac syndrome.

This clonotype appeared a single time. The chain couples TRBV10-3 to TRBJ2-7; 7 nucleotides match TRBD1. The germline gives CDR1 ENHRY, CDR2 SYGVKD. The CDR3 is made up of 15 amino acids. Trimming removed 8 bases from V and 2 bases from J; junction bases left unmatched: 12. The CDR3 DNA sequence: TGTGCCATCTCCTTAGACAGGGTAGGGGCCTACGAGCAGTACTTC. As protein: CAISLDRVGAYEQYF.

The rearrangement uses TRBV25-1 and TRBJ2-2; D may be TRBD1 (6 bases). CDR1 is MGHDK, CDR2 SYGVNS, per germline. This CDR3 has 15 amino acids. Trimming removed 3 bases from V and 3 bases from J, with 11 bases in between. Here the CDR3 reads CASSENRVDTGELFF. The CDR3 coding sequence is TGTGCCAGCAGTGAGAACAGGGTTGACACCGGGGAGCTGTTTTTT.

The chain links TRBV6-2 or TRBV6-3 to TRBJ1-1; 7 bases align to TRBD1. V was clipped by 0 bases and J by 6 bases; unmatched bases: 7. The CDR3 length is 15 residues. Germline V gene data show CDR1 as MNHEY and CDR2 as SVGEGT. The CDR3 here is CASSYSRDSLSEAFF. The CDR3 region has the DNA TGTGCCAGCAGTTACTCGAGGGACAGTTTGTCTGAAGCTTTCTTT.

The chain joins TRBV6-2 or TRBV6-3 to TRBJ2-7, with D perhaps matching TRBD1 or TRBD2 (5 bases each). Trimming removed 10 bases at V and 2 bases at J, with 12 bases between. The germline gives CDR1 MNHEY, CDR2 SVGEGT. There are 12 residues in the CDR3. The CDR3 here is CATWDGPYEQYF. CDR3 in DNA: TGTGCCACCTGGGACGGGCCCTACGAGCAGTACTTC.

CDR3 nucleotide sequence: TGTGCCAGCAGTGAATTAGTAGCGGGGGTTCGAGAGACCCAGTACTTC. Its protein product is CASSELVAGVRETQYF. The chain carries TRBV25-1 and TRBJ2-5; 9 positions match TRBD2. Trimming took 1 base from V and 4 from J; bases not matched to a gene: 7. CDR1 and CDR2 from the germline V gene are MGHDK and SYGVNS. The CDR3 extends over 16 amino acids.

This clonotype was recorded only once. The CDR3 loop is CSALQGISDGYTF. The CDR3 DNA is TGCAGCGCCTTACAGGGAATCAGCGATGGCTACACCTTC. This chain uses TRBV29-1 with TRBJ1-2, with D perhaps matching TRBD1 (6 bases). V lost 7 bases to trimming and J lost 6 bases, with 18 bases between them. The V gene's germline CDR1 is SQVTM and CDR2 ANQGSEA. The CDR3 sequence is 13 residues long.

The chain carries TRBV6-2 or TRBV6-3 and TRBJ1-1, with 7 bases identical to TRBD1. Unmatched junction bases numbered 12, after V lost 6 bases and J lost 5 bases. This CDR3 is 15 amino acids long. Looked up from germline, CDR1 is MNHEY and CDR2 is SVGEGT. The CDR3 region has the DNA TGTGCCAGCAGAGAATCTGGAGGGGGCGGGACTGAAGCTTTCTTT. Its protein product is CASRESGGGGTEAFF.

J is TRBJ1-1 and V is TRBV3-1; 11 bases are shared with TRBD1. The CDR3 is 15 amino acids. Germline trimming cut 4 bases from V and 6 bases from J; bases unmatched to any gene: 7. Looked up from germline, CDR1 is LGHDT and CDR2 is YNNKEL (reference sequence). The CDR3 DNA sequence: TGTGCCAGCAGCCTAGTAGGGGACAGGGGGGCTGAAGCTTTCTTT. Encoded protein: CASSLVGDRGAEAFF. Full variable domain (rest looked up from reference TRBV3-1 and TRBJ1-1): DTAVSQTPKYLVTQMGNDKSIKCEQNLGHDTMYWYKQDSKKFLKIMFSYNNKELIINETVPNRFSPKSPDKAHLNLHINSLELGDSAVYFCASSLVGDRGAEAFFGQGTRLTVV.